This TCR beta chain was retrieved from a study of chemoradiotherapy in HPV16-positive cancers (dated by TCRdb to 2021 to 2024). Broadly, across the study: Candidate HPV-specific T-cell clones and common TCR motifs were defined through functional T-cell assays on cells from a couple of HPV16-positive patients. Whether T-cell immunity against the HPV oncoproteins E6 and E7 changes during chemoradiotherapy and whether survival is affected by this immunity were examined in the study. The candidate HPV-specific TCRs and motifs were subsequently tracked in TCR repertoires obtained from roughly 90 patients with HPV-related cancers. The full study reports these points: Expansion of candidate HPV-specific clones and E7-related TCR motifs was observed in the tumor microenvironment during treatment, whereas no such expansion was observed for non-HPV-specific T cells. Improved recurrence-free survival in HPV16-positive patients was associated with expansion of HPV-responsive T cells during chemoradiotherapy. The functional definition of HPV-specific T cells came from only a couple of HPV16-positive patients, and the survival association was reported for HPV16-positive patients.

The receptor library was made with the immunoSEQ multiplex PCR assay. TCRdb provides this immuneACCESS table in a form limited to in-frame rearrangements. Some clones are lacking; in checked studies, under half of them reflect an unresolved V gene, and why the rest are absent is not known. The table for this sample lists about 35,000 clones; around 92% of them were counted only once. The ten largest account for 3.6% of the sample. Repertoires were sampled repeatedly over the course of chemoradiotherapy, so clonal expansion could be followed in the tumor microenvironment. This clone was counted a few times. Its antigen is currently not known. Base qualities are not at hand, and no much larger clone is one base apart. Trimming takes 4 bases off V and 6 bases off J; junction bases not matched to a gene: 4. There are 13 amino acids in the CDR3, from cysteine to phenylalanine inclusive. Only the CDR3 part of the read is kept: 39 bases, read in frame from the first base. The germline V gene (reference sequence) yields SGHKS for CDR1 and YYEKEE for CDR2.

This specimen consisted of blood, obtained from a patient who underwent chemoradiotherapy. The sequence links TRBV5-5 to TRBJ1-5; TRBD1 lines up with 7 middle nucleotides. This clonotype was obtained from a human donor with HPV-associated anogenital cancer. This receptor has the CDR3 CASSANRGQPQHF. Here is the DNA: TGTGCCAGCAGCGCAAACAGGGGTCAGCCCCAGCATTTT.